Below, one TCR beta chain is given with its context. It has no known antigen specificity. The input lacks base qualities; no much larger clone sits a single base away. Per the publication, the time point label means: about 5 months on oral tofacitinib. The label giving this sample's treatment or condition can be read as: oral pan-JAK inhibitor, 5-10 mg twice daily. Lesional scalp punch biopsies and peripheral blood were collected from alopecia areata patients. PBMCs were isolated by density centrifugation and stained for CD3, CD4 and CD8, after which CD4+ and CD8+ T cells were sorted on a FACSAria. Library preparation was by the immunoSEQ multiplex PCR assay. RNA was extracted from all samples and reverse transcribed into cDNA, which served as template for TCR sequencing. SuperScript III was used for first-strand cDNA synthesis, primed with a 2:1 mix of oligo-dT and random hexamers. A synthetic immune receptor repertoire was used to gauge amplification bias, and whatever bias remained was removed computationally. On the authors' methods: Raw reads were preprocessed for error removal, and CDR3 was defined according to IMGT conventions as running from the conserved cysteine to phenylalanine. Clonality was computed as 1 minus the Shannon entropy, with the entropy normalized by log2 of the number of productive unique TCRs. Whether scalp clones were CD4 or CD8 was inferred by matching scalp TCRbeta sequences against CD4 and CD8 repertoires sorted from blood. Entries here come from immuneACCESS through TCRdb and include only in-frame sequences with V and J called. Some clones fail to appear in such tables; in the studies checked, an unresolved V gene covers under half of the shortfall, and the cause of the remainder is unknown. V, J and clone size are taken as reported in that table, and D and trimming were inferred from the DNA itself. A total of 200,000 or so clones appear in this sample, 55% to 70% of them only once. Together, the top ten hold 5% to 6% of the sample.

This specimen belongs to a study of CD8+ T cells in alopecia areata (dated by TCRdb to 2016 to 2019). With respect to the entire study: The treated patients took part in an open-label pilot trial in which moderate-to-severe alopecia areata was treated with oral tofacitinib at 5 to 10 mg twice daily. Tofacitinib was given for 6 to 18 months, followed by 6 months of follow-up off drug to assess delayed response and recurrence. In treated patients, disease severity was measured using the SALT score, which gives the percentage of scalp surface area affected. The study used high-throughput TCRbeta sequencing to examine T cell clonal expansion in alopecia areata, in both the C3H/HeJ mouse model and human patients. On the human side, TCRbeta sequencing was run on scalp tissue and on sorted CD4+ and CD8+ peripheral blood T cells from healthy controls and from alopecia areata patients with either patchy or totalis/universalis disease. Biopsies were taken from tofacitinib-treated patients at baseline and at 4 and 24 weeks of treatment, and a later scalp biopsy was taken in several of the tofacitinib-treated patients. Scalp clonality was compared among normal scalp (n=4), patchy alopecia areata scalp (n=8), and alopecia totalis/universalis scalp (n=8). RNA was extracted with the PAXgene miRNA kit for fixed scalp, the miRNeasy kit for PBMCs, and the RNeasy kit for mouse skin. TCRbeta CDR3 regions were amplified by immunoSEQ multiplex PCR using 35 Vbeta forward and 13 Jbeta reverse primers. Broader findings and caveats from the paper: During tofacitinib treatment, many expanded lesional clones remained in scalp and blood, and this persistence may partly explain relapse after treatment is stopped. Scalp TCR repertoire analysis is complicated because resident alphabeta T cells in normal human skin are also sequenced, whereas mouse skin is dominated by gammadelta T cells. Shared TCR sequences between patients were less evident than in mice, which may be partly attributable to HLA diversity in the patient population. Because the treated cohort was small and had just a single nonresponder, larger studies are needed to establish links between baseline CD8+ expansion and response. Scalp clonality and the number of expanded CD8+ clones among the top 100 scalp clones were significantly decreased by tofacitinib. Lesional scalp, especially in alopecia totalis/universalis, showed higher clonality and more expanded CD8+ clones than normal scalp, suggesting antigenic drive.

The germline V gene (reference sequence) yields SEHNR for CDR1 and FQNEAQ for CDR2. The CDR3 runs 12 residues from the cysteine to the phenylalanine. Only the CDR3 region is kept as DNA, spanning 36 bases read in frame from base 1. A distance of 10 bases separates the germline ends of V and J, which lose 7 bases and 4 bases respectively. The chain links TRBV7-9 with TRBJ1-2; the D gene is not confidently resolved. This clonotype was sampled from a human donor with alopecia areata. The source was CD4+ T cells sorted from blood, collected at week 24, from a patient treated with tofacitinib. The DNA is TGTGCCAGCACACGGGATGGCTATGGCTACACCTTC. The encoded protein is CASTRDGYGYTF.